This T cell receptor beta chain is from a study of regulatory T cells in long-lasting Graves disease. Library construction for TCR beta used iRepertoire HTBI primers and Arm-PCR of CDR3 regions. A single record per CDR3 protein comes from TCRdb applying MiXCR to the multiplex PCR reads. This table has about 530,000 distinct CDR3 sequences, about 16% appearing once. This clonotype was seen a few times. The time point is: newly diagnosed GD, antithyroid drugs for less than 3 months. RNA from PBMCs was the source of the TCR library. The authors drew patients from an endocrinology department in Xi'an, China. Staff drew approximately 9.3 milliliters of peripheral blood into EDTA tubes. This sample also belongs to another study, concerning T cells in Graves' hyperthyroidism and ophthalmopathy. That paper adds: The HTBI primer set was used in a first-round RT-PCR of the TCR CDR3.

Sequenced here: peripheral blood mononuclear cells (PBMCs), sampled at new diagnosis, from a patient treated with antithyroid drugs. This clonotype originated in a middle-aged woman with Graves disease.

CDR3 loop: CASSPPQFNHGYTF. CDR3 sequence (DNA): TGTGCCAGCTCACCCCCACAGTTCAACCATGGCTACACCTTC. The chain couples TRBV18 to TRBJ1-2; D unclear. The germline V gene has CDR1 KGHSH and CDR2 LQKENI. The V gene lost 3 bases and the J gene lost 6 bases, with 14 bases spanning the gap. This CDR3 has 14 amino acids. Supplemented by reference TRBV18 and TRBJ1-2, the full variable domain reads NAGVMQNPRHLVRRRGQEARLRCSPMKGHSHVYWYRQLPEEGLKFMVYLQKENIIDESGMPKERFSAEFPKEGPSILRIQQVVRGDSAAYFCASSPPQFNHGYTFGSGTRLTVV.